The 14 T cell receptor beta chains presented below share a single source sample, sequenced in a study of T cells in Graves' hyperthyroidism and ophthalmopathy. There were TCR beta CDR3 regions amplified from RNA transcripts. The HTBI set primed first-round TCR CDR3 RT-PCR. TCRdb used MiXCR to reprocess the multiplex PCR reads, holding one entry per CDR3 protein. This table holds under 700,000 distinct CDR3 sequences, roughly a sixth found once. Sequenced input: blood. The receptors stem from a woman aged 18-29 years with Graves' hyperthyroidism.

This clonotype was seen ten or more times. This rearrangement joins TRBV7-2 to TRBJ2-1; D remains unclear. V was trimmed by 1 base and J by 9 bases, leaving 10 bases between them. CDR1 and CDR2 (germline): SGHTA, FQGNSA. The CDR3 is made up of 13 amino acids. CDR3 loop: CASSLGGVGEQFF. In DNA, the CDR3 is TGTGCCAGCAGCTTAGGCGGTGTTGGTGAGCAGTTCTTC.

The rearrangement joins TRBV30 to TRBJ2-7; 7 bases are a match to TRBD1. V was pared by 5 bases and J by 3 bases, with 4 bases of the junction left unmatched. In germline, CDR1 is GTSNPN, CDR2 SVGIG (reference sequence). This CDR3 comprises 12 residues. The CDR3: CAWARDSYEQYF. The DNA for the CDR3 is TGTGCCTGGGCCCGGGACAGCTACGAGCAGTACTTC.

This clonotype was counted at least ten times. This chain uses TRBV20-1 with TRBJ2-5, with D perhaps TRBD2 (6 bases). In germline, CDR1 is DFQATT, CDR2 SNEGSKA (reference sequence). CDR3 length: 14 residues. Trimming removed 3 bases at V and 5 bases at J, with 16 bases between. The CDR3, as DNA: TGCAGTGCTAGGCTGCGGGACGTGTGGGAGACCCAGTACTTC. Residues: CSARLRDVWETQYF.

Turning to this clonotype: This may come from a read error, since a much larger clone is one base off. The chain joins TRBV13 to TRBJ2-1; TRBD1 matches 10 bases. The ends lost 5 bases at V and 10 bases at J; junction bases unmatched: 11. The CDR3 covers 15 residues. Germline CDR1 and CDR2: PRHDT and FYEKMQ (reference sequence). DNA for the CDR3: TGTGCCAGCAGCACAGGACAGGGGGGAATCTACGAGCAGTTCTTC. Encoded protein: CASSTGQGGIYEQFF. Full variable domain (missing parts from reference TRBV13 and TRBJ2-1): AAGVIQSPRHLIKEKRETATLKCYPIPRHDTVYWYQQGPGQDPQFLISFYEKMQSDKGSIPDRFSAQQFSDYHSELNMSSLELGDSALYFCASSTGQGGIYEQFFGPGTRLTVL.

In its sample, this clonotype was seen many times. J is TRBJ2-7 and V is TRBV12-3 or TRBV12-4; TRBD1 matches at 8 bases. V was clipped by 6 bases and J by 4 bases; unmatched bases: 8. The CDR3 is 14 amino acids. The CDR3 DNA follows: TGTGCCAGCAGCCAAGGGACAGGAAGATACGAGCAGTACTTC. It codes for CASSQGTGRYEQYF.

This chain connects TRBV5-1 to TRBJ2-2; 9 bases fit TRBD2. This CDR3 region has 14 residues. Germline CDR1 and CDR2: SGHRS and YFSETQ. V shed 2 bases, J shed 4 bases, and the junction held 0 bases outside the gene matches. CDR3 in amino acids: CASSFSGSTGELFF. The CDR3 DNA reads as TGCGCCAGCAGCTTTAGCGGGAGCACCGGGGAGCTGTTTTTT.

This clonotype was recorded a few times. This rearrangement joins TRBV24-1 to TRBJ1-1; D gene uncertain. Germline V gene lookup returns CDR1 KGHDR and CDR2 SFDVKD. Trimming removed 3 bases from V and 9 bases from J, with 22 bases in between. This CDR3 comprises 16 residues. In DNA, the CDR3 is TGTGCCACCAGTGATGCTGCTGATCGGACCGCTGGTAAAGCTTTCTTT. This sequence encodes CATSDAADRTAGKAFF.

The table lists this clonotype with many counts. The genes are TRBV20-1 and TRBJ1-5; perhaps TRBD1 as D (5 bases). This CDR3 is 14 amino acids long. Trimming cost V 3 bases and J 2 bases, with 11 bases left between them. CDR1 and CDR2 from the germline V gene are DFQATT and SNEGSKA (reference sequence). The DNA of the CDR3 is TGCAGTGCTAGCGGGGACGGTGGCAATCAGCCCCAGCATTTT. Translating gives CSASGDGGNQPQHF.

This clonotype was found many times. The CDR3 region is CASSPRASGRIDTQYF. In DNA form, the CDR3 reads TGTGCCAGCAGCCCCCGTGCGAGCGGGAGAATAGATACGCAGTATTTT. The V and J genes are TRBV7-2 and TRBJ2-3; 8 bases agree with TRBD2. Germline assignment: CDR1 SGHTA and CDR2 FQGNSA. CDR3 length: 16 residues. Unmatched junction bases numbered 12, after V lost 5 bases and J lost 5 bases.

In regard to this clonotype: Possible read error: a much larger clone is one base away. The chain joins TRBV13 to TRBJ1-1, with a weak D call TRBD1 (6 bases). Per the germline V gene, CDR1 is PRHDT and CDR2 is FYEKMQ (reference sequence). Trimming removed 4 bases from V and 4 bases from J, with 10 bases in between. The CDR3 runs 13 residues. The CDR3 bases are TGTGCCAGCAGCTCGGACAGAAGCACTGAAGCTTTCTTT. Translating it yields CASSSDRSTEAFF.

The V call is TRBV20-1, the J call TRBJ2-1; unclear D gene. Looked up from germline, CDR1 is DFQATT and CDR2 is SNEGSKA (reference sequence). The CDR3 runs 12 residues. The V end lost 4 bases, the J end lost 6 bases, and 10 bases lay between the germline ends. CDR3 DNA: TGCAGTGCTACGCCTTGGATCAATGAGCAGTTCTTC. Protein sequence: CSATPWINEQFF.

The genes are TRBV12-3 or TRBV12-4 and TRBJ2-7; TRBD1 aligns across 8 bases. The CDR3 extends over 15 amino acids. Trimming at V came to 5 bases and at J to 1 base, leaving 7 bases not matched to a gene. CDR3 DNA: TGTGCCAGCAGTGCAGGACAGGGCTGGTCCTACGAGCAGTACTTC. Translation: CASSAGQGWSYEQYF.

This clonotype was seen repeatedly, ten times or more. The genes are TRBV7-3 and TRBJ2-1, with D unresolved. The CDR3 contains 13 residues. The V end lost 0 bases, the J end lost 8 bases, and 8 bases lay between the germline ends. The germline V gene encodes CDR1 SGHTA and CDR2 FQGTGA. For the CDR3, the DNA is TGTGCCAGCAGCTTAACGGCGAGATATGAGCAGTTCTTC. Amino acids: CASSLTARYEQFF.

This clonotype was detected a few times. The rearrangement uses TRBV29-1 and TRBJ2-7; 8 positions agree with TRBD1. Germline-derived CDR1 and CDR2 are SQVTM and ANQGSEA. CDR3 length: 13 residues. Trimming took 6 bases from V and 3 from J; bases not matched to a gene: 7. The CDR3 DNA is TGCAGCGTATCCGGGACAGGCCACTACGAGCAGTACTTC. Encoded protein: CSVSGTGHYEQYF.